Listed here is a single TCR beta chain. Its antigen is currently unknown. These data are taken from a study of T-cell reconstitution after alpha-beta-depleted transplantation in children. Findings of the study overall: Elevated TCRbeta diversity at day 60 was traced, in some patients, to surviving recipient T cells and thymic progenitors. Counts and diversity of T cells one year after transplant came mostly from newly produced T cells. After transplant, at about two months, alpha-beta T cells were reportedly derived from several hundred expanded graft clones.

The CDR3 runs to 15 residues. J lost 2 bases, V lost 6 bases, and 4 bases had no gene match. Germline lookup yields CDR1 LNHDA and CDR2 SQIVND (reference sequence). Unique molecular identifiers were incorporated into the prepared TCRbeta library. TCRdb fed the PCR reads into MiXCR, producing one record per CDR3 protein. The data hold hundreds of thousands of distinct CDR3 sequences, with around 13% observed a single time. This clonotype was obtained from a male patient between 5 and 17 years old who had a stem cell transplant for acute myeloid leukemia, so the T cells may come from the graft donor. The chain employs TRBV19 and TRBJ2-1; TRBD2 matches at 10 bases. Source: PBMCs, mostly from graft donor cells, taken 360 days after TCRalphabeta/CD19-depleted stem cell transplant. The DNA for the CDR3 is TGTGCCAGTAGAAGAACTAGCGGGACCTACAATGAGCAGTTCTTC. It specifies CASRRTSGTYNEQFF.